Each of the 7 T cell receptor beta chains below was sequenced from the same sample in a study of identical twins. TCRdb re-analysed the 5' RACE reads in MiXCR, keeping a single row per CDR3 protein. The table has some 570,000 distinct CDR3 sequences, about 20% seen once. The data were also submitted as part of a second study, on yellow fever vaccine responses in identical twins.

The sequencing sample was made of CD4+ T cells sorted from blood. These receptors were collected from a woman between 18 and 30 years old in good health.

The CDR3 reads CASSSWGQGRNEQFF. CDR3 DNA sequence: TGTGCCAGCAGCTCTTGGGGCCAGGGTCGGAATGAGCAGTTCTTC. This rearrangement joins TRBV7-9 to TRBJ2-1; TRBD1 might be the D (5 bases). The CDR3 is 15 amino acids. CDR1 and CDR2 from the germline V gene are SEHNR and FQNEAQ (reference sequence). V lost 4 bases and J lost 7, with 17 bases in between.

The chain employs TRBV12-3 or TRBV12-4 and TRBJ1-1, with 7 bases that match TRBD1. The ends lost 6 bases at V and 0 bases at J; junction bases unmatched: 13. This CDR3 has 17 amino acids. CDR3 amino acids: CASRWWGQGGLNTEAFF. In DNA form, the CDR3 reads TGTGCCAGCAGGTGGTGGGGTCAAGGGGGCCTGAACACTGAAGCTTTCTTT.

The chain is built from TRBV5-1 and TRBJ2-5; D might be TRBD2 (6 bases). Germline CDR1 and CDR2: SGHRS and YFSETQ. The V gene lost 2 bases and the J gene lost 5 bases, with 16 bases spanning the gap. This CDR3 is built from 15 residues. For the CDR3, the DNA is TGCGCCAGCAGCTTCTTAGGACTATCACCGGAGACCCAGTACTTC. Its protein is CASSFLGLSPETQYF.

This rearrangement joins TRBV2 to TRBJ2-1; no firm D call. This CDR3 has 16 residues. Looked up from germline, CDR1 is SNHLY and CDR2 is FYNNEI. The V gene lost 0 bases and the J gene lost 2 bases, with 11 bases spanning the gap. The CDR3 loop is CASSEARLTTYNEQFF. The CDR3 nucleotides are TGTGCCAGCAGTGAAGCGCGTTTAACAACCTACAATGAGCAGTTCTTC.

In this sample, this clonotype turned up a few times. V and J are TRBV18 and TRBJ1-2; D uncertain. Germline V gene lookup returns CDR1 KGHSH and CDR2 LQKENI. This CDR3 has 13 residues. Trimming stripped 6 bases from V and 0 bases from J, with 8 bases between. CDR3 sequence: CASSQYANYGYTF. The CDR3 coding sequence is TGTGCCAGCTCGCAATACGCTAACTATGGCTACACCTTC.

CDR3 region: CASSFGGAGDTQYF. In nucleotides, the CDR3 is TGTGCCAGCAGTTTCGGGGGTGCCGGAGATACGCAGTATTTT. The gene calls are TRBV12-3 or TRBV12-4 and TRBJ2-3; the D gene is possibly TRBD2 (6 bases). The germline V and J ends were trimmed by 3 bases and 5 bases, with 12 bases remaining between them. This CDR3 has 14 residues.

A single count supports this clonotype. This rearrangement joins TRBV14 to TRBJ2-1; 7 positions agree with TRBD1. Trimming removed 1 base from V and 3 bases from J; junction bases left unmatched: 6. Germline V gives CDR1 SGHDN, CDR2 FVKESK. The CDR3 spans 16 residues. The CDR3: CASSQALGTDYNEQFF. In DNA, the CDR3 is TGTGCCAGCAGCCAAGCCTTGGGGACAGACTACAATGAGCAGTTCTTC.